Described below is a single TCR beta chain sequence and its context. Antigen specificity is unknown. The sample belongs to a study of lymphopenia after photon versus proton radiotherapy. Study-level points and caveats: Post-nadir diversity loss with photons came from oligoclonal expansion, particularly CD8+ Temra cells.

Clones were read by immunoSEQ multiplex PCR, and TCRdb kept only the in-frame ones, dropping some. The sample has approximately 170,000 clones; approximately 90% are singletons. Germline CDR1 reads LNHDA; CDR2 reads SQIVND (reference sequence). Trimming removed 7 bases from V and 4 bases from J, with 11 bases in between. The CDR3 has 13 amino acids. This rearrangement joins TRBV19 to TRBJ1-5; no definite D call. This TCR was recovered from a man in his fifties with gastric cancer. The material sequenced was peripheral blood, taken from a patient treated with photon-based radiotherapy. The CDR3: CASTPDLNQPQHF. As DNA, the CDR3 is TGTGCCAGTACCCCGGACCTGAATCAGCCCCAGCATTTT.